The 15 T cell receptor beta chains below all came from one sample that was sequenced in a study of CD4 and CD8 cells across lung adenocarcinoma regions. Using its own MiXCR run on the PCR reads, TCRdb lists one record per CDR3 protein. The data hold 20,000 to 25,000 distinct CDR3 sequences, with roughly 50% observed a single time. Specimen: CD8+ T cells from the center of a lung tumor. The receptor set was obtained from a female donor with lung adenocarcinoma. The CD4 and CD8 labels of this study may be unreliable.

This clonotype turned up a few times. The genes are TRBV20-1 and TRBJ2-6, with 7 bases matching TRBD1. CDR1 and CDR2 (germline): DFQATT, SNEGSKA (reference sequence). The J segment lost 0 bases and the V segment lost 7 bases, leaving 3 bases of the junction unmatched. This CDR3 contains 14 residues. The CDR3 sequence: CSGDSVSGANVLTF. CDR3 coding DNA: TGCAGTGGGGACAGCGTCTCTGGGGCCAACGTCCTGACTTTC.

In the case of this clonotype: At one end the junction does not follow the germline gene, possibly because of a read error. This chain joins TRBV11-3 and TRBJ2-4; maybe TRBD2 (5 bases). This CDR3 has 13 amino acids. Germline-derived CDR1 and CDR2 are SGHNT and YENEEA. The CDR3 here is CATGLGAKNMQYF. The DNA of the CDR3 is TGTGCCACGGGCCTGGGAGCCAAAAACATGCAGTACTTC. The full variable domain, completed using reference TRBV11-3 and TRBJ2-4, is EAGVVQSPRYKIIEKKQPVAFWCNPISGHNTLYWYLQNLGQGPELLIRYENEEAVDDSQLPKDRFSAERLKGVDSTLKIQPAELGDSAVYLCATGLGAKNMQYFGAGTRLSVL.

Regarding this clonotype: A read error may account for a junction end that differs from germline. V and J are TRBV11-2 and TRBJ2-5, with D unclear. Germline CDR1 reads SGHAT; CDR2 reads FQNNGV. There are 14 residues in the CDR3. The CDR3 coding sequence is TGTGCCAGCAGAAAAGGCGCAAGCACAGAGACGCAGTACTTC. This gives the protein CASRKGASTETQYF.

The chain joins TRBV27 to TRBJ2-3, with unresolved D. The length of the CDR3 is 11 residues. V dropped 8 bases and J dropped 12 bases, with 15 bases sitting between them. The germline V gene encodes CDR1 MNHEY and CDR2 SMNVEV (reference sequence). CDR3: CASGAPDIQYF. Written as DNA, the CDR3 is TGTGCCAGCGGAGCTCCAGATATTCAGTATTTT.

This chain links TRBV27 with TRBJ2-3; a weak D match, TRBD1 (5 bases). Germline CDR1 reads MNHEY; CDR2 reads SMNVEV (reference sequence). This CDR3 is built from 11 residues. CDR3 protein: CGGGHPDTQYF. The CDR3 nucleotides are TGTGGGGGCGGTCATCCAGATACGCAGTATTTT.

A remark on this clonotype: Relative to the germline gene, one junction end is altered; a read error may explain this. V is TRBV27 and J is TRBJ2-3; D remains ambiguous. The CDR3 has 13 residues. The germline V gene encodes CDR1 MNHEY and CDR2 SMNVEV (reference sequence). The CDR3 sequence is CASGPTGSNTQYF. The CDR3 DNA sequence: TGTGCCAGCGGGCCGACTGGCTCAAACACGCAGTATTTC.

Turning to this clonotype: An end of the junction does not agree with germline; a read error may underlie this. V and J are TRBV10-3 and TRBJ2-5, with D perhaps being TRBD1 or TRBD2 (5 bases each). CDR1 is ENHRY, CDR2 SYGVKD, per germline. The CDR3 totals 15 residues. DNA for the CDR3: TGTGCCGGGGGTGTCGGGCAGCGTGACCCAGAGACGCAGTACTTC. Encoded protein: CAGGVGQRDPETQYF.

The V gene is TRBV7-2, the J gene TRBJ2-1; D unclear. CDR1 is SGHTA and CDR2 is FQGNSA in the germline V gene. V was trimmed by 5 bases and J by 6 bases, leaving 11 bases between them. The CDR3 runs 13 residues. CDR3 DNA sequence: TGTGCCAGCAGCCTTCAGATTCGCAATGAGCAGTTCTTC. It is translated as CASSLQIRNEQFF. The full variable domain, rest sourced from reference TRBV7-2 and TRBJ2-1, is GAGVSQSPSNKVTEKGKDVELRCDPISGHTALYWYRQSLGQGLEFLIYFQGNSAPDKSGLPSDRFSAERTGGSVSTLTIQRTQQEDSAVYLCASSLQIRNEQFFGPGTRLTVL.

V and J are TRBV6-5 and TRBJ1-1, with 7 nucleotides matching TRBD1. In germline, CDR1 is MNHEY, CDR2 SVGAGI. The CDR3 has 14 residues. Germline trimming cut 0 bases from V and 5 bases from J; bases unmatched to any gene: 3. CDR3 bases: TGTGCCAGCAGTTACTCAAGGGGGCGAACTGAAGCTTTCTTT. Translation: CASSYSRGRTEAFF.

The CDR3 DNA is TGTGCCAGCCTTCGATTATTAGGGCGGGAGGGCCGGGGAGATACGCAGTATTTT. Its protein product is CASLRLLGREGRGDTQYF. The chain is built from TRBV6-1 and TRBJ2-3, with 9 bases fitting TRBD2. Trimming took 8 bases from V and 5 from J; bases not matched to a gene: 20. This CDR3 has 18 amino acids. Germline V CDR1 and CDR2: MNHNS, SASEGT.

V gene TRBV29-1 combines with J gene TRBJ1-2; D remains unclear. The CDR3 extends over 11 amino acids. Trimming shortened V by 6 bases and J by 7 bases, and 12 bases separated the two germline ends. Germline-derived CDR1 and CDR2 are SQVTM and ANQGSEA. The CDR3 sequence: CSVVVVGGYTF. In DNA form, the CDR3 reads TGCAGCGTCGTCGTTGTGGGTGGCTACACCTTC.

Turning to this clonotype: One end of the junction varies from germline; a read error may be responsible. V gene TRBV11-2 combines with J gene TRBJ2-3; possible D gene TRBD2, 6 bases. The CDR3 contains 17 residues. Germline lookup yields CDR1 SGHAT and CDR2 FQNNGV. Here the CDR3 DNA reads TGTGCCAGCAGCTTGGGGCCCAGCGGCACTAGCCCAGATACCCAGTATTTT. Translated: CASSLGPSGTSPDTQYF.

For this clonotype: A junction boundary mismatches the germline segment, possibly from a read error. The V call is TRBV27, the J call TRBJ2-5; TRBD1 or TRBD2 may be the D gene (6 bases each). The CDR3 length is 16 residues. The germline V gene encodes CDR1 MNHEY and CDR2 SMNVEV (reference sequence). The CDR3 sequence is CASGGLGGPDQETQYF. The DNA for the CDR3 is TGTGCCAGCGGGGGGCTCGGGGGCCCCGACCAAGAGACTCAGTACTTC.

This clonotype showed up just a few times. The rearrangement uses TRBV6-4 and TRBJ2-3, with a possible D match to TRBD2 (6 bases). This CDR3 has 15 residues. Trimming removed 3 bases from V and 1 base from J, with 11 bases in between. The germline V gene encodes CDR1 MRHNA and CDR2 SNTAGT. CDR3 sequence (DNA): TGTGCCAGCAGTGAAGGCGGGACTGGCACAGATACGCAGTATTTT. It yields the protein CASSEGGTGTDTQYF.

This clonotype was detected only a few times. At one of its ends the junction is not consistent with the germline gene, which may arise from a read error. The CDR3 DNA reads as TGCGCCAGCCGGGACAGGTTTTCCTCCAATGAGCAGTTCTTC. It specifies CASRDRFSSNEQFF. V and J are TRBV5-1 and TRBJ2-1, with TRBD1 identical over 8 bases. The CDR3 consists of 14 residues. The germline gives CDR1 SGHRS, CDR2 YFSETQ.